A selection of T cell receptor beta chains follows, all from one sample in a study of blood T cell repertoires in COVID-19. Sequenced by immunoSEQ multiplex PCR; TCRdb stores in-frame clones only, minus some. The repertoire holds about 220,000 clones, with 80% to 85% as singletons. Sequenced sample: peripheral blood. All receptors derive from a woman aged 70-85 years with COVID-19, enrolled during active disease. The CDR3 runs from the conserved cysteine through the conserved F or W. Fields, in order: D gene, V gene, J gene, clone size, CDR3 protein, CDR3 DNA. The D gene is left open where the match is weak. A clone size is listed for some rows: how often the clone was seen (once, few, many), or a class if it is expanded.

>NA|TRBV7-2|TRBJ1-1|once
CASSRPGGEKAFF
TGTGCCAGCAGCCGGCCGGGAGGCGAAAAAGCTTTCTTT
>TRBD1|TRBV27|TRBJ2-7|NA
CASSSTGGARQQYF
TGTGCCAGCAGTTCGACAGGGGGCGCGAGGCAGCAGTACTTC
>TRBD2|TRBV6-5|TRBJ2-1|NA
CASRTSGRGGEQFF
TGTGCCAGCAGGACTAGCGGGAGGGGTGGTGAGCAGTTCTTC
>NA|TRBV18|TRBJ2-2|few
CASSSELVGEELFF
TGTGCCAGCTCAAGCGAATTAGTGGGAGAGGAGCTGTTTTTT
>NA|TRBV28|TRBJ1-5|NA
CASWKGGAGHQPQHF
TGTGCCAGCTGGAAAGGCGGGGCTGGCCATCAGCCCCAGCATTTT
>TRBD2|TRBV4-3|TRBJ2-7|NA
CASSQNPSGSLEQYF
TGCGCCAGCAGCCAAAACCCTAGCGGTAGCCTCGAGCAGTACTTC
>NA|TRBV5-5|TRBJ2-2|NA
CASSFTGKKFGELFF
TGTGCCAGCAGCTTCACGGGGAAAAAGTTCGGGGAGCTGTTTTTT
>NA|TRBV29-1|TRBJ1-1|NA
CSATDSLNTEAFF
TGCAGCGCCACGGACAGTTTGAACACTGAAGCTTTCTTT
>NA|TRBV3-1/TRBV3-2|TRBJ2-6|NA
CASSRGRGKSSGANVLTF
TGTGCCAGCAGCCGAGGCAGGGGTAAGAGCTCTGGGGCCAACGTCCTGACTTTC
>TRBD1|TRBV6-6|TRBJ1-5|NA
CASSSQNRGSNQPQHF
TGTGCCAGCAGTTCCCAAAACAGGGGCAGCAATCAGCCCCAGCATTTT
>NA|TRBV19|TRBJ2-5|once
CASSMGTDRGTQYF
TGTGCCAGTAGTATGGGGACTGACCGTGGGACCCAGTACTTC
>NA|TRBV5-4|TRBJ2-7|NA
CASTYDRNSYEQYF
TGTGCCAGCACCTACGACAGGAACTCCTACGAGCAGTACTTC
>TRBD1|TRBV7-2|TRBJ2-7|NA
CASSPRWTGGSYEQYF
TGTGCCAGCAGCCCAAGGTGGACAGGGGGCTCCTACGAGCAGTACTTC
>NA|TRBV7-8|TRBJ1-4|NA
CASSFGQAGREKLFF
TGTGCCAGCAGCTTTGGGCAGGCGGGAAGGGAAAAACTGTTTTTT
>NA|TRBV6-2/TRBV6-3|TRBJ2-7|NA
CASSYSGNSDEQYF
TGTGCCAGCAGTTACTCCGGGAATAGCGACGAGCAGTACTTC
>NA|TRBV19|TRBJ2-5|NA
CASSIDRASEKTQYF
TGTGCCAGTAGTATAGATCGGGCTAGCGAAAAGACCCAGTACTTC
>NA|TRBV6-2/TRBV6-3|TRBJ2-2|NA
CASSQEGVTGELFF
TGTGCCAGCAGCCAGGAGGGAGTGACCGGGGAGCTGTTTTTT
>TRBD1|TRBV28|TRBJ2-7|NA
CASRARTGVVEQYF
TGTGCCAGCAGGGCCAGGACAGGGGTAGTCGAGCAGTACTTC
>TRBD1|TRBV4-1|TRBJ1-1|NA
CASSLGQGAQVATEAFF
TGCGCCAGCAGCCTCGGACAGGGGGCGCAGGTCGCCACTGAAGCTTTCTTT
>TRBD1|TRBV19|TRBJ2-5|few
CASSIRTGEQTQYF
TGTGCCAGTAGTATAAGGACAGGGGAACAGACCCAGTACTTC
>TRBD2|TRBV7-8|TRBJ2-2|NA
CASSLPTTSGDINTGELFF
TGTGCCAGCAGCTTACCTACTACTAGCGGCGATATTAACACCGGGGAGCTGTTTTTT
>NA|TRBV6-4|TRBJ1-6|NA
CASSVWDKSQWKNSPLHF
TGTGCCAGCAGTGTCTGGGACAAGTCCCAGTGGAAAAATTCACCCCTCCACTTT
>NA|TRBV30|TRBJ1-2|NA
CAWKPEANYGYTF
TGTGCCTGGAAACCAGAAGCTAACTATGGCTACACCTTC